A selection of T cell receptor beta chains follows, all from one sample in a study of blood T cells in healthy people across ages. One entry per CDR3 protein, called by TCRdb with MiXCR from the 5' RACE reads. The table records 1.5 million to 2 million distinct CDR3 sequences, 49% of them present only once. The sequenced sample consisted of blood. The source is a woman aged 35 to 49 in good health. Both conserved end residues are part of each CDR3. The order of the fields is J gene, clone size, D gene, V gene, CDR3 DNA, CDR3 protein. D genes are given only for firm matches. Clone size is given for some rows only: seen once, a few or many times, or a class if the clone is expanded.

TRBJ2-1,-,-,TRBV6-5,TGTGCCAGCCGAAGGACCCAAGCCCTCTTTAATGAGCAGTTCTTC,CASRRTQALFNEQFF
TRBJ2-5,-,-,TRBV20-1,TGCAGTGCTAGCCCGGCGCAAGAGACCCAGTACTTC,CSASPAQETQYF
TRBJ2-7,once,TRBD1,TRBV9,TGTGCCAGCAGCAAGGGGGCCCAATCCGAGCAGTACTTC,CASSKGAQSEQYF
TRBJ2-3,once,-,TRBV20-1,TGCAGTGCCGCAAGTGGGGGCACAGATACGCAGTATTTT,CSAASGGTDTQYF
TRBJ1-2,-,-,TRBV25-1,TGTGCCAGCAGTGAAGAACAGGGCCGGTTCGGCTACACCTTC,CASSEEQGRFGYTF
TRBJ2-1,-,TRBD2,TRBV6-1,TGTGCCAGCAGTGAAATGGCGGGAGGGCGGCATGAGCAGTTCTTC,CASSEMAGGRHEQFF
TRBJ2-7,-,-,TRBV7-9,TGTGCCCAAGAAACCCCAAACAATGAGCAGTACTTC,CAQETPNNEQYF
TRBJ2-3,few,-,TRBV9,TGTGCCAGCAGCGTAGCTGGGGCAGGGGTGACAGATACGCAGTATTTT,CASSVAGAGVTDTQYF
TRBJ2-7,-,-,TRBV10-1,TGCGCCAGCAGTGAGGGGACGGATTACGAGCAGTACTTC,CASSEGTDYEQYF
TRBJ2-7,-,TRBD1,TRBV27,TGTGCCAGCAGCGGGGGACAGGTCTCCTACGAGCAGTACTTC,CASSGGQVSYEQYF
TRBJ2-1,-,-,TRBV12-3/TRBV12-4,TGTGCCAGCAGTAGCGGTTTCGGGAATGAGCAGTTCTTC,CASSSGFGNEQFF
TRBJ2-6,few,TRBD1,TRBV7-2,TGTGCCAGCAGCTTAGAACTTCTAGGGGGCGAGGCTGGGGCCAACGTCCTGACTTTC,CASSLELLGGEAGANVLTF
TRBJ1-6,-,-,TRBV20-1,TGCAGTGCTAGAGAGGGGACGCACAATTCACCCCTCCACTTT,CSAREGTHNSPLHF
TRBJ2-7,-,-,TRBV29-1,TGCAGCGTTCGAGGGCTAGCGCGCGAGCAGTACTTC,CSVRGLAREQYF
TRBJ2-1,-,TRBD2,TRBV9,TGTGCCAGCAGCGTAGATGTAGCGGGGGGCATATATGAGCAGTTCTTC,CASSVDVAGGIYEQFF
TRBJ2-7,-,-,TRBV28,TGTGCCAGCAGTCCTCCGGGACCCCAGGATGAGCAGTACTTC,CASSPPGPQDEQYF
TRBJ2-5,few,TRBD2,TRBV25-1,TGTGCCAGCAGTGACAGGACTAGACCGCAAGAGACCCAGTACTTC,CASSDRTRPQETQYF
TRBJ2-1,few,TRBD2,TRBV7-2,TGTGCCAGCAGCCCTTCATCTAGCGGGGTTGCCTACAATGAGCAGTTCTTC,CASSPSSSGVAYNEQFF
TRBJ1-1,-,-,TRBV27,TGTGCCAGCAGCCCAGGAGCCTTGAACACTGAAGCTTTCTTT,CASSPGALNTEAFF